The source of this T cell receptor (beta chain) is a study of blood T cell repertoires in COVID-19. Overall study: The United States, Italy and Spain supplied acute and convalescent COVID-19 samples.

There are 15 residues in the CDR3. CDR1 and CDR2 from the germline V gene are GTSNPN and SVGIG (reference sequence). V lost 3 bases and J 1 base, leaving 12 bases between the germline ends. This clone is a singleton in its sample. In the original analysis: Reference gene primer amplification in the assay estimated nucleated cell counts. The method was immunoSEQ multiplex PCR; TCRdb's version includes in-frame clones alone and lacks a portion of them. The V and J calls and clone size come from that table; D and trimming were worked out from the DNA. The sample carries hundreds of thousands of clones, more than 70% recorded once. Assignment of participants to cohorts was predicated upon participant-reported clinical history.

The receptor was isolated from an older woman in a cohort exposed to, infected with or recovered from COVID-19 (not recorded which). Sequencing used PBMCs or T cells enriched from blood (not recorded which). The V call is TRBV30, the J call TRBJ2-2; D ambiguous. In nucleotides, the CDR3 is TGTGCCTGGAGCCCATCGCGGAGGAACACCGGGGAGCTGTTTTTT. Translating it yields CAWSPSRRNTGELFF.